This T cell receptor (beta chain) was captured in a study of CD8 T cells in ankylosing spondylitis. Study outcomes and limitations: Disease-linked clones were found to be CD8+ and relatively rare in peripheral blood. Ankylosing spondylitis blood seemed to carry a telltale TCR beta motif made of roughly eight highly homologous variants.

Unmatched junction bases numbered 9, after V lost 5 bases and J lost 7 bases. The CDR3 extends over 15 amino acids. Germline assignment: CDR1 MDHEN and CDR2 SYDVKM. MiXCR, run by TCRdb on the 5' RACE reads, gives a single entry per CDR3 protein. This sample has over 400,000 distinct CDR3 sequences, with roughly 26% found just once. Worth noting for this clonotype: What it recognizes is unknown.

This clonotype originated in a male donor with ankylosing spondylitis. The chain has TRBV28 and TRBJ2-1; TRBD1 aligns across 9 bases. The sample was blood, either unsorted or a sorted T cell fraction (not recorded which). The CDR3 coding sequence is TGTGCCAGCAGTCGGACGGGGACAGGGTTTAATGAGCAGTTCTTC. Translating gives CASSRTGTGFNEQFF. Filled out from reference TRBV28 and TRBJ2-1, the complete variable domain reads DVKVTQSSRYLVKRTGEKVFLECVQDMDHENMFWYRQDPGLGLRLIYFSYDVKMKEKGDIPEGYSVSREKKERFSLILESASTNQTSMYLCASSRTGTGFNEQFFGPGTRLTVL.